The clone carrying this T cell receptor (beta chain) was detected a few times. What it binds is unknown. The investigators reverse transcribed all of the isolated RNA, so they sequenced expressed TCRB transcripts. Sequenced by immunoSEQ multiplex PCR; TCRdb stores in-frame clones only, minus some. The sample lists hundreds of thousands of clones, roughly 15% occurring once. The data were obtained in a study of beta chain features in type 1 diabetes. Study findings and constraints: Although PCR might favor shorter templates, it would do so equally in patients and controls. Among all four CD4+ subsets, Type 1 diabetes patients had TCRB CDR3s that were moderately but significantly shorter.

The germline CDR1 and CDR2 sequences are GTSNPN and SVGIG (reference sequence). Trimming removed 5 bases at V and 5 bases at J, with 14 bases between. This CDR3 region has 13 residues. Sequencing input: central memory CD4+ T cells from blood. The TCR was taken from a man under 40 in good health. This chain joins TRBV30 and TRBJ2-3; a possible D gene is TRBD2 (5 bases). CDR3 sequence (DNA): TGTGCCTGGGGCCGGGATCTCCAAGATACGCAGTATTTT. Translation gives CAWGRDLQDTQYF.